The 19 T cell receptor beta chains given below trace back to one sample, sequenced in a study of T cell responses to AZD1222 COVID-19 vaccine. Produced via immunoSEQ multiplex PCR; TCRdb's table is partial and in-frame only. The sample has around 260,000 clones, approximately 95% seen once. This specimen was peripheral blood, taken on day 0 of AZD1222 vaccination. These TCRs come from an adult in good health.

Here the CDR3 reads CASRPVAGGRGGELFF. CDR3 coding DNA: TGTGCCAGCAGGCCTGTAGCGGGAGGGCGTGGCGGGGAGCTGTTTTTT. This chain connects TRBV11-2 to TRBJ2-2, with 11 nucleotides matching TRBD2. Germline trimming cut 6 bases from V and 7 bases from J; bases unmatched to any gene: 10. The germline V gene encodes CDR1 SGHAT and CDR2 FQNNGV. The length of the CDR3 is 16 residues.

This clone appeared a single time. The chain links TRBV19 to TRBJ2-5; D unresolved. The CDR3 length is 11 residues. The ends were cut back, 3 bases at V and 3 bases at J, with 2 bases in the middle. Germline V gene data show CDR1 as LNHDA and CDR2 as SQIVND (reference sequence). DNA of the CDR3: TGTGCCAGTAGTATGGAAGAGACCCAGTACTTC. Translated: CASSMEETQYF.

This clone was observed once. The rearrangement uses TRBV4-1 and TRBJ2-1; D unresolved. Trimming shortened V by 6 bases and J by 5 bases, and 11 bases separated the two germline ends. Looked up from germline, CDR1 is MGHRA and CDR2 is YSYEKL. The length of the CDR3 is 13 residues. Here the CDR3 reads CASREKPNNEQFF. The CDR3 nucleotides read TGCGCCAGCAGGGAGAAACCGAACAATGAGCAGTTCTTC.

The gene calls are TRBV7-6 and TRBJ2-1; TRBD2 agrees at 8 bases. J was trimmed by 0 bases and V by 3 bases; bases with no gene match: 10. Germline V gene lookup returns CDR1 SGHVS and CDR2 FNYEAQ. The CDR3 extends over 18 amino acids. CDR3 loop: CASSLLAGRTRSYNEQFF. CDR3 in DNA: TGTGCCAGCAGCTTGCTAGCGGGTCGGACTCGCTCCTACAATGAGCAGTTCTTC.

This chain uses TRBV3-1 (or the pseudogene TRBV3-2) with TRBJ1-1; TRBD1 aligns across 10 bases. The CDR3 covers 15 residues. Germline CDR1 is LGHDT and CDR2 is YNNKEL (reference sequence). Unmatched junction bases numbered 3, after V lost 2 bases and J lost 3 bases. The CDR3 loop reads CASSQPGTGDTEAFF. The DNA of the CDR3 is TGTGCCAGCAGCCAACCAGGGACAGGGGACACTGAAGCTTTCTTT.

The chain uses TRBV10-3 and TRBJ2-3; 13 nucleotides line up with TRBD2. The V gene's germline CDR1 is ENHRY and CDR2 SYGVKD. The J segment lost 3 bases and the V segment lost 4 bases, leaving 7 bases of the junction unmatched. The CDR3 has 17 residues. The CDR3 DNA reads as TGTGCCATCAGTGTGGGGACTAGCGGGACCGGTACAGATACGCAGTATTTT. Encoded protein: CAISVGTSGTGTDTQYF.

The CDR3 sequence is CASSRQGFNQPQHF. For the CDR3, the DNA is TGTGCCAGCAGCAGACAGGGGTTCAATCAGCCCCAGCATTTT. The chain links TRBV7-2 to TRBJ1-5, with TRBD1 identical over 8 bases. The length of the CDR3 is 14 residues. J lost 3 bases, V lost 5 bases, and 3 bases had no gene match. Germline V gives CDR1 SGHTA, CDR2 FQGNSA.

V gene TRBV7-3 combines with J gene TRBJ2-2; D not certain. CDR1 and CDR2 (germline): SGHTA, FQGTGA. The CDR3 is made up of 16 amino acids. V lost 5 bases and J 0 bases, leaving 13 bases between the germline ends. DNA for the CDR3: TGTGCCAGCAGCCCCAACCCAAACTCGAACACCGGGGAGCTGTTTTTT. This codes for CASSPNPNSNTGELFF.

This CDR3 is CASSIKVTYEQYF. For the CDR3, the DNA is TGTGCCAGTAGTATAAAGGTTACCTACGAGCAGTACTTC. This chain links TRBV19 with TRBJ2-7; D uncertain. CDR3 size: 13 residues. V lost 2 bases and J lost 2, with 7 bases in between. Germline CDR1 LNHDA, CDR2 SQIVND (reference sequence).

This chain connects TRBV7-9 to TRBJ2-3, with TRBD2 matching 12 bases. V gave up 5 bases and J gave up 5 bases; unmatched junction bases: 5. The CDR3 contains 15 residues. Looked up from germline, CDR1 is SEHNR and CDR2 is FQNEAQ (reference sequence). In nucleotides, the CDR3 is TGTGCCAGCAGCCCTCCGGGACTAGCGGGAGATACGCAGTATTTT. Encoded protein: CASSPPGLAGDTQYF.

This chain links TRBV6-5 with TRBJ2-1; 8 nucleotides agree with TRBD2. The CDR3 loop spans 12 amino acids. Germline CDR1 and CDR2: MNHEY and SVGAGI. J gave up 8 bases and V 11 bases, and 8 bases lay outside the gene matches. CDR3 protein: CASFGRVDEQFF. The DNA for the CDR3 is TGTGCCTCCTTCGGGAGGGTGGATGAGCAGTTCTTC.

J is TRBJ1-2 and V is TRBV4-2, with D possibly being TRBD1 (5 bases). The CDR3 length is 13 residues. Deletions cut 4 bases from V and 8 bases from J, with 14 bases between. Germline CDR1 LGHNA, CDR2 YNFKEQ. In DNA form, the CDR3 reads TGTGCCAGCAGCCTCGGGACTCCGAACGGCTACACCTTC. This codes for CASSLGTPNGYTF.

The chain combines TRBV9 with TRBJ1-5; a possible D gene is TRBD1 (5 bases). The CDR3 extends over 14 amino acids. V shed 3 bases and J shed 0 bases, with 7 bases lying between them. Germline V lookup: CDR1 SGDLS, CDR2 YYNGEE. Written as DNA, the CDR3 is TGTGCCAGCAGCGGGGGCAATAGCAATCAGCCCCAGCATTTT. It specifies CASSGGNSNQPQHF.

The chain carries TRBV27 and TRBJ2-2; D uncertain. Germline V lookup: CDR1 MNHEY, CDR2 SMNVEV (reference sequence). The germline V and J ends were trimmed by 6 bases and 8 bases, with 13 bases remaining between them. The CDR3 runs to 13 residues. CDR3 nucleotides: TGTGCCAGCAGGCCCCGTTTTTCGGGGGAGCTGTTTTTT. This encodes CASRPRFSGELFF.

V and J are TRBV2 and TRBJ1-1, with D possibly TRBD1 on 5 matching bases. Germline CDR1 reads SNHLY; CDR2 reads FYNNEI. This CDR3 region has 14 residues. Trimming cost V 2 bases and J 3 bases, with 10 bases left between them. CDR3 DNA sequence: TGTGCCAGCAGTGAACGGGGACCCGACACTGAAGCTTTCTTT. Translating gives CASSERGPDTEAFF.

The rearrangement links TRBV7-2 to TRBJ2-5, with a weak D call TRBD2 (7 bases). This CDR3 is built from 16 residues. Germline lookup yields CDR1 SGHTA and CDR2 FQGNSA. Deletions cut 5 bases from V and 5 bases from J, with 21 bases between. The CDR3 sequence: CASSAYGTSGRETQYF. Written as DNA, the CDR3 is TGTGCCAGCAGCGCGTACGGGACATCCGGGAGGGAGACCCAGTACTTC. The full variable domain, with the rest looked up from reference TRBV7-2 and TRBJ2-5, is GAGVSQSPSNKVTEKGKDVELRCDPISGHTALYWYRQSLGQGLEFLIYFQGNSAPDKSGLPSDRFSAERTGGSVSTLTIQRTQQEDSAVYLCASSAYGTSGRETQYFGPGTRLLVL.

The V gene is TRBV6-5, the J gene TRBJ1-2; D is unclear. The V and J ends lost 7 bases and 3 bases respectively, with 15 bases between them. The CDR3 is made up of 14 amino acids. CDR1 MNHEY and CDR2 SVGAGI come from the germline V gene. This CDR3 reads CASNLDQEDYGYTF. Here the CDR3 DNA reads TGTGCCAGCAATCTGGACCAGGAAGACTATGGCTACACCTTC.

The rearrangement joins TRBV7-2 to TRBJ1-1; no clear D. The germline V gene encodes CDR1 SGHTA and CDR2 FQGNSA. V was pared by 2 bases and J by 10 bases, with 8 bases between. The length of the CDR3 is 11 residues. CDR3 residues: CASSLKFGAFF. The DNA of the CDR3 is TGTGCCAGCAGCTTAAAGTTTGGAGCTTTCTTT.

The chain uses TRBV12-3 or TRBV12-4 and TRBJ2-1; 10 bases are shared with TRBD2. V shed 7 bases, J shed 7 bases, and the junction held 4 bases outside the gene matches. CDR3 length: 13 residues. The CDR3 DNA reads as TGTGCCAGCACCCAGGGACTAGCGAATGAGCAGTTCTTC. Translation: CASTQGLANEQFF.